Reported below is one TCR beta chain. Both 60 Vbeta primers and 13 Jbeta primers went into the PCR. Measured with immunoSEQ multiplex PCR; TCRdb has only the in-frame clones, and not every one. The table includes 110,000 to 150,000 clones, roughly 80% detected once. This record belongs to a study of cytomegalovirus exposure and HLA in healthy donors. Germline V lookup: CDR1 SGHTS, CDR2 YDEGEE. This CDR3 region has 16 residues. Trimming took 0 bases from V and 0 from J; bases not matched to a gene: 3. The rearrangement joins TRBV5-8 to TRBJ2-7; 10 nucleotides align to TRBD2. The specimen was PBMCs. The clonotype was recovered from a male donor in good health and CMV-seronegative. CDR3 residues: CASSLGRLAGSYEQYF. The CDR3 DNA sequence: TGTGCCAGCAGCTTGGGTCGACTAGCGGGCTCCTACGAGCAGTACTTC.